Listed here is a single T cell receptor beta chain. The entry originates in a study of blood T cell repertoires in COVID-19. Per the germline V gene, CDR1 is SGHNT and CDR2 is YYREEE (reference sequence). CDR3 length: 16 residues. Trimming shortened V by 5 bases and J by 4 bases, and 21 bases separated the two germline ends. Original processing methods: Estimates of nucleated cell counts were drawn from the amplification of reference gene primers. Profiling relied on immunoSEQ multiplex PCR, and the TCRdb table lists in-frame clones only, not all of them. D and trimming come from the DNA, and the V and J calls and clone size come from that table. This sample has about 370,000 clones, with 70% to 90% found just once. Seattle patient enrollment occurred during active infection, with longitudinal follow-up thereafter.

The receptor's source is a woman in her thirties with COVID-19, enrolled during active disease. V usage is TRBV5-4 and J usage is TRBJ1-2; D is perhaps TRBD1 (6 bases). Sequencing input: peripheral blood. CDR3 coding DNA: TGTGCCAGCAGAAAATTCGACAGGAGGCCGGTCTATGGCTACACCTTC. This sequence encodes CASRKFDRRPVYGYTF.